A selection of T cell receptor beta chains follows, all from one sample in a study of T cell responses to AZD1222 COVID-19 vaccine. Sequencing was performed with immunoSEQ multiplex PCR; in TCRdb, only in-frame clones are kept and a portion is missing. The sample consists of 40,000 to 60,000 clones, approximately 79% of them appearing once. The specimen was peripheral blood, collected on day 0 of MenACWY control vaccination. Every receptor here comes from an adult in good health. The CDR3 runs from the conserved cysteine through the conserved F or W. D genes are given only for firm matches. A clone size is listed for some rows: how often the clone was seen (once, few, many), or a class if it is expanded.

CDR3aa	CDR3nt	d_gene	v_gene	j_gene	abundance
CASGLTYGYTF	TGTGCCAGCGGGTTAACCTATGGCTACACCTTC	-	TRBV6-5	TRBJ1-2	-
CASSLDGTVNTEAFF	TGTGCCAGCAGCTTAGATGGGACAGTGAACACTGAAGCTTTCTTT	TRBD1	TRBV7-6	TRBJ1-1	-
CASSFSDLAKNIQYF	TGTGCCAGCAGTTTTTCAGACTTAGCCAAAAACATTCAGTACTTC	-	TRBV28	TRBJ2-4	-
CASSYSIRGGGETQYF	TGTGCCAGCAGTTACTCGATCAGGGGCGGGGGAGAGACCCAGTACTTC	-	TRBV6-5	TRBJ2-5	-
CAISESWDGYTF	TGTGCCATCAGTGAGTCGTGGGATGGCTACACCTTC	-	TRBV10-3	TRBJ1-2	few
CSVEDGADLNYGYTF	TGCAGCGTTGAAGATGGGGCAGATTTAAACTATGGCTACACCTTC	-	TRBV29-1	TRBJ1-2	-
CASSNRGQLSNEKLFF	TGTGCCAGCAGCAACCGGGGACAGCTAAGTAATGAAAAACTGTTTTTT	TRBD1	TRBV7-9	TRBJ1-4	-
CASSLFKGNEQYF	TGTGCCAGCAGTCTATTTAAAGGAAACGAGCAGTACTTC	-	TRBV12-3/TRBV12-4	TRBJ2-7	few
CASSYYPSTAPGELFF	TGTGCCAGCAGTTACTACCCCTCCACAGCACCCGGGGAGCTGTTTTTT	-	TRBV6-5	TRBJ2-2	few
CASSNEWGSSGNTIYF	TGTGCCAGTAGTAACGAATGGGGAAGCTCTGGAAACACCATATATTTT	-	TRBV19	TRBJ1-3	-
CASSERRMTGEPLHF	TGTGCCAGCAGTGAAAGGCGGATGACAGGTGAACCCCTCCACTTT	-	TRBV2	TRBJ1-6	once
CASSQDGLAVLQFF	TGTGCCAGCAGCCAAGATGGACTAGCGGTCCTCCAGTTCTTC	TRBD2	TRBV3-1/TRBV3-2	TRBJ2-1	-
CAWNPGLAGGFKETQYF	TGTGCCTGGAACCCGGGACTAGCGGGGGGTTTTAAAGAGACCCAGTACTTC	TRBD2	TRBV30	TRBJ2-5	-
CASSSHTIDSGAIQETQYF	TGTGCCAGCAGCTCCCACACCATCGATAGCGGGGCAATCCAAGAGACCCAGTACTTC	TRBD2	TRBV7-6	TRBJ2-5	-
CAWSVRNWDSPLHF	TGTGCCTGGAGTGTACGAAATTGGGATTCACCCCTCCACTTT	-	TRBV30	TRBJ1-6	-
CASSKQGIEQFF	TGTGCCAGCAGTAAACAGGGCATTGAGCAGTTCTTC	-	TRBV25-1	TRBJ2-1	once
CASSLWQGGEKLFF	TGTGCCAGCAGTTTATGGCAGGGGGGGGAAAAACTGTTTTTT	TRBD1	TRBV28	TRBJ1-4	-
CASSPNTGGTEAFF	TGTGCCAGCAGCCCGAACACCGGGGGCACTGAAGCTTTCTTT	-	TRBV9	TRBJ1-1	-
CASSLAQGPSYEQYF	TGTGCCAGCAGCCTTGCGCAGGGACCTTCCTACGAGCAGTACTTC	-	TRBV9	TRBJ2-7	-
CATSDPNPSGGNTDTQYF	TGTGCCACCAGTGATCCGAACCCTAGCGGGGGTAACACAGATACGCAGTATTTT	TRBD2	TRBV24-1	TRBJ2-3	-
CASLPGRLTNEKLFF	TGTGCCAGCCTCCCTGGACGGTTAACTAATGAAAAACTGTTTTTT	-	TRBV28	TRBJ1-4	few
CASGPNEKLFF	TGTGCCAGCGGCCCGAATGAAAAACTGTTTTTT	-	TRBV28	TRBJ1-4	-
CASSLDEKLFF	TGTGCCAGCAGCTTGGATGAAAAACTGTTTTTT	-	TRBV5-4	TRBJ1-4	-
CASRTSGNYNEQFF	TGTGCCAGCAGGACTAGCGGGAACTACAATGAGCAGTTCTTC	TRBD2	TRBV27	TRBJ2-1	-
CASSVGAGSNTEAFF	TGTGCCAGCAGCGTAGGAGCAGGTTCAAACACTGAAGCTTTCTTT	-	TRBV9	TRBJ1-1	-
CASSEVVRGFHNEQFF	TGTGCCAGCAGTGAGGTGGTGCGAGGGTTCCACAATGAGCAGTTCTTC	-	TRBV25-1	TRBJ2-1	-
CAWSIDRNYGYTF	TGTGCCTGGTCCATCGACAGGAACTATGGCTACACCTTC	-	TRBV30	TRBJ1-2	-
CASTPGGEKLFF	TGTGCCAGCACCCCGGGTGGTGAAAAACTGTTTTTT	-	TRBV7-2	TRBJ1-4	-
CASSQVPGTGGIHTF	TGTGCCAGCAGCCAAGTTCCCGGGACAGGGGGGATACACACCTTC	TRBD1	TRBV3-1/TRBV3-2	TRBJ1-2	-
CASSGTGETQYF	TGTGCCAGCAGCGGGACGGGCGAGACCCAGTACTTC	-	TRBV7-7	TRBJ2-5	few
CASRVLGNTDTQYF	TGTGCCAGCAGGGTCTTAGGGAACACAGATACGCAGTATTTT	-	TRBV21-1	TRBJ2-3	-
CASSPGADEKLFF	TGTGCCAGCAGTCCAGGGGCGGATGAAAAACTGTTTTTT	-	TRBV27	TRBJ1-4	-
CATKRSQPQHF	TGTGCCACCAAAAGAAGTCAGCCCCAGCATTTT	-	TRBV5-3	TRBJ1-5	-
CASSRIPEGGTYGYTF	TGTGCCAGCAGCCGGATCCCCGAGGGGGGAACCTATGGCTACACCTTC	-	TRBV3-1/TRBV3-2	TRBJ1-2	-
CASSSLTYGYTF	TGTGCCAGCAGCTCACTTACCTATGGCTACACCTTC	-	TRBV7-2	TRBJ1-2	-
CASSFDRETQYF	TGTGCCAGCAGCTTTGATCGGGAGACCCAGTACTTC	-	TRBV13	TRBJ2-5	-
CASSPLDRGGTEAFF	TGCGCCAGCAGCCCCCTGGACAGGGGGGGCACTGAAGCTTTCTTT	TRBD1	TRBV5-1	TRBJ1-1	few
CASSQGRGRTDTQYF	TGTGCCAGCAGCCAAGGACGGGGACGCACAGATACGCAGTATTTT	-	TRBV3-1/TRBV3-2	TRBJ2-3	-
CAISPAGGTSDTIYF	TGTGCCATCAGCCCGGCCGGTGGGACGTCTGACACCATATATTTT	-	TRBV10-3	TRBJ1-3	few
CASSPGTGRLLAHYTEAFF	TGCGCCAGCAGCCCCGGGACAGGGCGTTTATTGGCCCATTACACTGAAGCTTTCTTT	TRBD1	TRBV5-1	TRBJ1-1	-
CASSQYRGWGTNTEAFF	TGCGCCAGCAGCCAATACAGGGGTTGGGGGACGAACACTGAAGCTTTCTTT	TRBD1	TRBV5-1	TRBJ1-1	-